This T cell receptor (beta chain) came from a study of T cell clones after liver transplantation. Study-level information: TCRbeta sequencing after a pre-transplant mixed lymphocyte reaction identified graft-donor-reactive clones, later tracked in post-transplant blood.

CD3+CD4+ and CD3+CD8+ cells were FACS-sorted from thawed unstimulated PBMCs. J was trimmed by 1 base and V by 8 bases; bases with no gene match: 4. This CDR3 spans 13 amino acids. Germline V CDR1 and CDR2: MDHEN, SYDVKM. Only in-frame clones appear in the TCRdb table, and some are missing; sequencing was by immunoSEQ multiplex PCR. The sample includes roughly 80,000 clones, less than 85% of them seen just once. The clonotype was recovered from a human patient who received a liver transplant. Certain T cells may be donor cells from the graft. The gene calls are TRBV28 and TRBJ2-7, with 8 bases identical to TRBD2. The sample was CD4+ T cells from blood, taken at the 22-month timepoint. This CDR3 reads CASRGGGSYEQYF. The DNA for the CDR3 is TGTGCCAGCCGGGGGGGCGGGTCCTACGAGCAGTACTTC.